A selection of T cell receptor beta chains follows, all from one sample in a study of CD8 T cells in ankylosing spondylitis. MiXCR was run by TCRdb on the 5' RACE reads, yielding one entry per CDR3 protein. The sample holds about 420,000 distinct CDR3 sequences, around 20% seen once. The specimen sequenced was blood, either unsorted or a sorted T cell fraction (not recorded which). The receptors were sampled from a male donor with ankylosing spondylitis. Both conserved end residues are part of each CDR3. A D gene is named only where the DNA matches it firmly. The size entry is marked missing in some rows and otherwise reads once, few, many or a size class.

cdr3_nt: TGTGCCATCAGTGGGACTAGCGGAACCCAAGAGACCCAGTACTTC; cdr3_aa: CAISGTSGTQETQYF; j_call: TRBJ2-5; v_call: TRBV10-3; cdr3_length: 15; d_call: TRBD2; clone_size: many
cdr3_nt: TGCGCCAGCAGCTTGGCCATCGGGAATTACGAGCAGTACTTC; cdr3_aa: CASSLAIGNYEQYF; j_call: TRBJ2-7; v_call: TRBV5-1; cdr3_length: 14; d_call: NA; clone_size: few
cdr3_nt: TGTGCCATCAGCAGACAGTTACAAGAGACCCAGTACTTC; cdr3_aa: CAISRQLQETQYF; j_call: TRBJ2-5; v_call: TRBV10-3; cdr3_length: 13; d_call: NA; clone_size: few
cdr3_nt: TGCAGTGCGACGACTAGCGGGACCCCTCCTGGCACAGATACGCAGTATTTT; cdr3_aa: CSATTSGTPPGTDTQYF; j_call: TRBJ2-3; v_call: TRBV20-1; cdr3_length: 17; d_call: TRBD2; clone_size: NA
cdr3_nt: TGTGCCAGCAGCTCCAGGATAGCGGGAGCCGATACGCAGTATTTT; cdr3_aa: CASSSRIAGADTQYF; j_call: TRBJ2-3; v_call: TRBV7-8; cdr3_length: 15; d_call: TRBD2; clone_size: few
cdr3_nt: TGCGCCAGCAGCCCCTGGGCGACCTCTGGGGCCAACGTCCTGACTTTC; cdr3_aa: CASSPWATSGANVLTF; j_call: TRBJ2-6; v_call: TRBV5-1; cdr3_length: 16; d_call: NA; clone_size: NA
cdr3_nt: TGCGCCAGCAGCTTGGATGATAGCGGGAGGTCGGGTGAGCAGTTCTTC; cdr3_aa: CASSLDDSGRSGEQFF; j_call: TRBJ2-1; v_call: TRBV5-1; cdr3_length: 16; d_call: TRBD2; clone_size: NA
cdr3_nt: TGTGCCAGCAGCCGACAGGGCTTCACTGAAGCTTTCTTT; cdr3_aa: CASSRQGFTEAFF; j_call: TRBJ1-1; v_call: TRBV7-3; cdr3_length: 13; d_call: TRBD1; clone_size: NA
cdr3_nt: TGTGCCAGCAGTTACAGGGGGCGTCAAGAGACCCAGTACTTC; cdr3_aa: CASSYRGRQETQYF; j_call: TRBJ2-5; v_call: TRBV6-5; cdr3_length: 14; d_call: TRBD1; clone_size: few
cdr3_nt: TGCGCCAGCAGCTTGGGTGTGGGGGTCACTGAAGCTTTCTTT; cdr3_aa: CASSLGVGVTEAFF; j_call: TRBJ1-1; v_call: TRBV5-1; cdr3_length: 14; d_call: NA; clone_size: few
cdr3_nt: TGTGCCAGCTCAAATGCCCAGGGACAGAGAACCTCCTACGAGCAGTACTTC; cdr3_aa: CASSNAQGQRTSYEQYF; j_call: TRBJ2-7; v_call: TRBV18; cdr3_length: 17; d_call: TRBD1; clone_size: few
cdr3_nt: TGTGCCAGCAGCTTAGACGGACAGGGAACGTCCGAGCAGTACTTC; cdr3_aa: CASSLDGQGTSEQYF; j_call: TRBJ2-7; v_call: TRBV7-2; cdr3_length: 15; d_call: TRBD1; clone_size: NA
cdr3_nt: TGCGCCAGCAGCTCATTAGGGACAACTAATGAAAAACTGTTTTTT; cdr3_aa: CASSSLGTTNEKLFF; j_call: TRBJ1-4; v_call: TRBV5-1; cdr3_length: 15; d_call: NA; clone_size: few
cdr3_nt: TGTGCCATCAGTGACCAACAGGGGAAGTATCAGCCCCAGCATTTT; cdr3_aa: CAISDQQGKYQPQHF; j_call: TRBJ1-5; v_call: TRBV10-3; cdr3_length: 15; d_call: TRBD1; clone_size: NA
cdr3_nt: TGTGCCAGCAGTTTGACAGGGCCTCTGAACACTGAAGCTTTCTTT; cdr3_aa: CASSLTGPLNTEAFF; j_call: TRBJ1-1; v_call: TRBV12-3/TRBV12-4; cdr3_length: 15; d_call: TRBD1; clone_size: NA
cdr3_nt: TGCGCCAGCAGCCGAGGGTGGACAGCAACTAATGAAAAACTGTTTTTT; cdr3_aa: CASSRGWTATNEKLFF; j_call: TRBJ1-4; v_call: TRBV4-1; cdr3_length: 16; d_call: NA; clone_size: NA
cdr3_nt: TGCGCCAGCAGAGGGACAGTGACGTCCAATGAGCAGTTCTTC; cdr3_aa: CASRGTVTSNEQFF; j_call: TRBJ2-1; v_call: TRBV5-1; cdr3_length: 14; d_call: TRBD1; clone_size: NA
cdr3_nt: TGTGCCACCAGCAGGGGGGACAGCACAGATACGCAGTATTTT; cdr3_aa: CATSRGDSTDTQYF; j_call: TRBJ2-3; v_call: TRBV15; cdr3_length: 14; d_call: NA; clone_size: many
cdr3_nt: TGTGCCAGCAGCGCCCAGGGGGTAGGAGAGACCCAGTACTTC; cdr3_aa: CASSAQGVGETQYF; j_call: TRBJ2-5; v_call: TRBV9; cdr3_length: 14; d_call: TRBD1; clone_size: NA
cdr3_nt: TGTGCCTGGACGGGGATCTCCAACACTGAAGCTTTCTTT; cdr3_aa: CAWTGISNTEAFF; j_call: TRBJ1-1; v_call: TRBV30; cdr3_length: 13; d_call: NA; clone_size: few
cdr3_nt: TGCAGCGTTGCAGGGCTCCCATGGAGCTCCTACAATGAGCAGTTCTTC; cdr3_aa: CSVAGLPWSSYNEQFF; j_call: TRBJ2-1; v_call: TRBV29-1; cdr3_length: 16; d_call: NA; clone_size: many
cdr3_nt: TGTGCCAGCAGTTATGGCGGGCGGCTCACAGATACGCAGTATTTT; cdr3_aa: CASSYGGRLTDTQYF; j_call: TRBJ2-3; v_call: TRBV6-5; cdr3_length: 15; d_call: NA; clone_size: NA
cdr3_nt: TGTGCCTGGAGTGTACCCCTAGCGGGAGGTTCCGAGCAGTACTTC; cdr3_aa: CAWSVPLAGGSEQYF; j_call: TRBJ2-7; v_call: TRBV30; cdr3_length: 15; d_call: TRBD2; clone_size: NA
cdr3_nt: TGTGCCAGCAGCTTGAGGCAGCTTCACCCCTACGAGCAGTACTTC; cdr3_aa: CASSLRQLHPYEQYF; j_call: TRBJ2-7; v_call: TRBV5-6; cdr3_length: 15; d_call: NA; clone_size: NA
cdr3_nt: TGCGCCAGCAGCTTGAATGGCTGGGGACAGGACAATTCACCCCTCCACTTT; cdr3_aa: CASSLNGWGQDNSPLHF; j_call: TRBJ1-6; v_call: TRBV5-1; cdr3_length: 17; d_call: TRBD1; clone_size: few
cdr3_nt: TGTGCCAGCAGCCCCGCACTTCAGGGGAACGAGCAGTACTTC; cdr3_aa: CASSPALQGNEQYF; j_call: TRBJ2-7; v_call: TRBV7-9; cdr3_length: 14; d_call: NA; clone_size: NA
cdr3_nt: TGTGCCAGCAGCTTAGGTGGGGACAGGGCCATCAATGAGCAGTTCTTC; cdr3_aa: CASSLGGDRAINEQFF; j_call: TRBJ2-1; v_call: TRBV7-2; cdr3_length: 16; d_call: TRBD1; clone_size: NA
cdr3_nt: TGCAGTGCTAGGATCTCGGACAGGGGAGGCTACGAGCAGTACTTC; cdr3_aa: CSARISDRGGYEQYF; j_call: TRBJ2-7; v_call: TRBV20-1; cdr3_length: 15; d_call: TRBD1; clone_size: NA
cdr3_nt: TGCGCCAGCAGCTTGGGTGGGGCTCTGGGACCGAGCGCAACTAATGAAAAACTGTTTTTT; cdr3_aa: CASSLGGALGPSATNEKLFF; j_call: TRBJ1-4; v_call: TRBV5-1; cdr3_length: 20; d_call: NA; clone_size: NA
cdr3_nt: TGTGCCAGCAGCCAAGAGACTAGCGGGGGCACAGATACGCAGTATTTT; cdr3_aa: CASSQETSGGTDTQYF; j_call: TRBJ2-3; v_call: TRBV4-2; cdr3_length: 16; d_call: TRBD2; clone_size: few
cdr3_nt: TGTGCCAGCAATCGAGCAGGGCCGAACACTGAAGCTTTCTTT; cdr3_aa: CASNRAGPNTEAFF; j_call: TRBJ1-1; v_call: TRBV6-1; cdr3_length: 14; d_call: NA; clone_size: many
cdr3_nt: TGTGCCAGCGGGGGGTTGGATAAATTTCTCGGGGCAGCCTCCGAGCAGTACTTC; cdr3_aa: CASGGLDKFLGAASEQYF; j_call: TRBJ2-7; v_call: TRBV12-3/TRBV12-4; cdr3_length: 18; d_call: NA; clone_size: NA
cdr3_nt: TGTGCCAGCACCAGGACTCTTACTGGGGCCAACGTCCTGACTTTC; cdr3_aa: CASTRTLTGANVLTF; j_call: TRBJ2-6; v_call: TRBV12-3/TRBV12-4; cdr3_length: 15; d_call: NA; clone_size: NA
cdr3_nt: TGCAGTGCCCGGAGGGTGCCTGGCTACACCTTC; cdr3_aa: CSARRVPGYTF; j_call: TRBJ1-2; v_call: TRBV20-1; cdr3_length: 11; d_call: NA; clone_size: NA
cdr3_nt: TGTGCCAGCAGCGTAGAAGGGACTAGCCCCTTCGGCTACGAGCAGTACTTC; cdr3_aa: CASSVEGTSPFGYEQYF; j_call: TRBJ2-7; v_call: TRBV9; cdr3_length: 17; d_call: TRBD2; clone_size: NA
cdr3_nt: TGTGCCAGCAGCTCGACCTCGTACCAAGAGACCCAGTACTTC; cdr3_aa: CASSSTSYQETQYF; j_call: TRBJ2-5; v_call: TRBV7-9; cdr3_length: 14; d_call: NA; clone_size: NA
cdr3_nt: TGCGCCAGCAGCTCGACTAGGAGTCCCGGGGAGCTGTTTTTT; cdr3_aa: CASSSTRSPGELFF; j_call: TRBJ2-2; v_call: TRBV5-1; cdr3_length: 14; d_call: NA; clone_size: many
cdr3_nt: TGCAGCGTTGATTCGCAGGGGGCCTATGGCTACACCTTC; cdr3_aa: CSVDSQGAYGYTF; j_call: TRBJ1-2; v_call: TRBV29-1; cdr3_length: 13; d_call: TRBD1; clone_size: many
cdr3_nt: TGCGCCAGCAGCTTGGGGGGGGCCGAGACAGATACTGAAGCTTTCTTT; cdr3_aa: CASSLGGAETDTEAFF; j_call: TRBJ1-1; v_call: TRBV5-1; cdr3_length: 16; d_call: NA; clone_size: NA
cdr3_nt: TGCGCCAGCAGTTCTCCGGACCACACCGGGGAGCTGTTTTTT; cdr3_aa: CASSSPDHTGELFF; j_call: TRBJ2-2; v_call: TRBV5-1; cdr3_length: 14; d_call: NA; clone_size: few
cdr3_nt: TGCAGCGTCCTCCACAACACGGCGCACCTTCCCAATGAGCAGTTCTTC; cdr3_aa: CSVLHNTAHLPNEQFF; j_call: TRBJ2-1; v_call: TRBV29-1; cdr3_length: 16; d_call: NA; clone_size: few
cdr3_nt: TGTGCCAGCAGCTTGGGGGGTGGGAGAGCTACCAAAAACATTCAGTACTTC; cdr3_aa: CASSLGGGRATKNIQYF; j_call: TRBJ2-4; v_call: TRBV5-4; cdr3_length: 17; d_call: NA; clone_size: few
cdr3_nt: TGTGCCAGCAGTTTTAGGGGGCTTGGATTAGGTGAGCAGTTCTTC; cdr3_aa: CASSFRGLGLGEQFF; j_call: TRBJ2-1; v_call: TRBV12-3/TRBV12-4; cdr3_length: 15; d_call: TRBD1; clone_size: few